The TCR beta chain under discussion was sequenced for a study of human T cells and chemical hapten exposure. The CDR3 runs to 14 residues. Germline V CDR1 and CDR2: MNHEY, SVGAGI. The V end lost 5 bases, the J end lost 5 bases, and 16 bases lay between the germline ends. TCRdb reprocessed the RACE reads via MiXCR and lists one record per CDR3 protein. The repertoire includes roughly 380,000 distinct CDR3 sequences, approximately 5% of them detected once, and 2.5% to 3% sits in the top ten. The time point denotes: pre-sensitization, week 0. Treatment specified: therapeutic diphenylcyclopropenone sensitization with weekly scalp DPC. Blood collection took place prior to placing each patch test.

The J gene is TRBJ2-7, the V gene TRBV6-5; D possibly matches TRBD1 or TRBD2 (6 bases each). Here the sequenced sample was whole blood, taken in connection with sensitization to the hapten diphenylcyclopropenone (DPC). This clonotype was obtained from a woman aged 45-59 years with alopecia areata. Some clones in this sample may be carry-over from other donors' samples. CDR3 nucleotide sequence: TGTGCCAGCAGTCCCCCTCGGGGGCCCCACGAGCAGTACTTC. This sequence encodes CASSPPRGPHEQYF.